This TCR beta chain was profiled in a study of shared clonotypes between healthy human individuals. Study in general: Researchers assigned three CD4 naive, three CD4 memory, two CD8 naive and one CD8 memory plate to each donor.

Terminally differentiated effector memory CD45RA+ cells were excluded from the naive CD8 cells, which were CD45RO-negative and positively selected for CCR7. There were only Caucasian adults among the donors, and all lived in Nashville, Tennessee. Assay: immunoSEQ multiplex PCR; the TCRdb copy retains only in-frame clones and omits some. The table shows fewer than 1 million clones, with just over 95% occurring only once. The V end lost 1 base, the J end lost 3 bases, and 7 bases lay between the germline ends. The germline CDR1 and CDR2 sequences are SEHNR and FQNEAQ (reference sequence). The CDR3 is 13 amino acids.

The genes are TRBV7-9 and TRBJ2-7; no firm D call. Sequences were obtained from naive CD8+ T cells sorted from blood. This clonotype originated in a man aged 25-40 years in good health. The CDR3 DNA reads TGTGCCAGCAGCTTAGGCGGCTTCTACGAGCAGTACTTC. This translates into CASSLGGFYEQYF. Supplemented by reference TRBV7-9 and TRBJ2-7, the full variable domain reads DTGVSQNPRHKITKRGQNVTFRCDPISEHNRLYWYRQTLGQGPEFLTYFQNEAQLEKSRLLSDRFSAERPKGSFSTLEIQRTEQGDSAMYLCASSLGGFYEQYFGPGTRLTVT.